This T cell receptor beta chain is from a study of cytomegalovirus exposure and HLA in healthy donors. In the PCR, 60 Vbeta and 13 Jbeta primers were used. Here immunoSEQ multiplex PCR was the method, and the copy in TCRdb shows in-frame clones only, minus some. This table holds just over 95,000 clones, 75% to 85% found once. On this clone itself: Antigen: not known.

Overall study results and limits: Overall, about 160 TCR beta chains were annotated as cytomegalovirus-associated. In a later analysis, an Asian-associated ancestry cluster reportedly showed fewer N-insertions than the approximately 610-donor mean. Follow-up analysis later connected one missense variant in DCLRE1C with trimming of TCR beta V- and J-genes.

Per germline, CDR1 SGHRS and CDR2 YFSETQ. The length of the CDR3 is 17 residues. The V segment lost 4 bases and the J segment 0 bases; nucleotides outside the gene matches: 3. Sequenced input: PBMCs. V and J are TRBV5-1 and TRBJ2-1; TRBD2 matches at 14 bases. The receptor comes from a woman between 40 and 55 years old in good health and CMV-seronegative. The CDR3: CASSATSGGASYNEQFF. As DNA, the CDR3 is TGCGCCAGCAGCGCGACTAGCGGGGGGGCCTCCTACAATGAGCAGTTCTTC.